The 29 T cell receptor beta chains given below trace back to one sample, sequenced in a study of early T cells in non-severe SARS-CoV-2 infection. TCRdb re-called the 5' RACE reads through MiXCR, storing one row per CDR3 protein. Here the sample spans about 55,000 distinct CDR3 sequences, under 8% being singletons. The material sequenced was whole blood, taken at baseline. The receptors stem from an adult who was a healthcare worker with PCR-confirmed SARS-CoV-2 infection or an uninfected control (not recorded which).

This clonotype has a handful of counts. The junction differs from germline at one of its ends, possibly a read error. J is TRBJ1-5 and V is TRBV27; no clear D gene. The CDR3 consists of 8 residues. CDR1 is MNHEY, CDR2 SMNVEV, per germline (reference sequence). As DNA, the CDR3 is TGTGCCAGCAGTTCCCACCGTTTT. Translated: CASSSHRF.

A few counts support this clonotype. CDR3 sequence (DNA): TGTGCCATCAGTGATGGACCCCGTAGCGGTACTTACAATGAGCAGTTCTTC. Its translation: CAISDGPRSGTYNEQFF. This chain links TRBV10-3 with TRBJ2-1; a possible D gene is TRBD2 (6 bases). V shed 3 bases and J shed 4 bases, with 19 bases lying between them. The CDR3 is 17 residues long. Germline values: CDR1 ENHRY, CDR2 SYGVKD.

This clonotype has ten or more counts. V is TRBV6-2 or TRBV6-3 and J is TRBJ1-1; D gene uncertain. Trimming removed 0 bases at V and 10 bases at J, with 12 bases between. Germline CDR1 reads MNHEY; CDR2 reads SVGEGT. The CDR3 has 13 amino acids. The CDR3 sequence: CASSYSYGLGAFF. In nucleotides, the CDR3 is TGTGCCAGCAGTTACTCGTACGGGCTCGGAGCTTTCTTT.

As to this clonotype: Possible read error: a much larger clone is one base away. CDR3 DNA: TGTGTCAGCAGCCCTAGGGGGGCCGGAGCGGCAAAAAACATTCAGTACTTC. The encoded protein is CVSSPRGAGAAKNIQYF. The chain links TRBV4-2 to TRBJ2-4, with D perhaps given as TRBD1 or TRBD2 (6 bases each). Germline CDR1 and CDR2: LGHNA and YNFKEQ. CDR3 size: 17 residues.

This clonotype was observed many times. The chain recombines TRBV28 with TRBJ1-1, with D possibly being TRBD1 (6 bases). CDR1 MDHEN and CDR2 SYDVKM come from the germline V gene. There are 14 residues in the CDR3. V lost 6 bases to trimming and J lost 4 bases, with 15 bases between them. The CDR3 spells CASSRTGFGTEAFF. CDR3 DNA: TGTGCCAGCAGCCGTACAGGGTTCGGCACTGAAGCTTTCTTT. Together with reference TRBV28 and TRBJ1-1, the CDR3 gives the full variable domain: DVKVTQSSRYLVKRTGEKVFLECVQDMDHENMFWYRQDPGLGLRLIYFSYDVKMKEKGDIPEGYSVSREKKERFSLILESASTNQTSMYLCASSRTGFGTEAFFGQGTRLTVV.

The chain employs TRBV28 and TRBJ2-1; D unclear. This CDR3 region has 15 residues. Deletions cut 5 bases from V and 0 bases from J, with 11 bases between. Germline CDR1 reads MDHEN; CDR2 reads SYDVKM. The CDR3 nucleotides read TGTGCCAGCAGTCCAAGGCCCATCTCCTACAATGAGCAGTTCTTC. Protein: CASSPRPISYNEQFF.

The chain links TRBV9 to TRBJ1-3; 7 bases agree with TRBD1. The CDR3 totals 16 residues. The ends lost 0 bases at V and 4 bases at J; junction bases unmatched: 7. The V gene's germline CDR1 is SGDLS and CDR2 YYNGEE. CDR3 region: CASSVEGLTGGNTIYF. In DNA form, the CDR3 reads TGTGCCAGCAGCGTAGAGGGACTGACAGGGGGAAACACCATATATTTT.

J is TRBJ1-2 and V is TRBV10-3, with D uncertain. Germline V gives CDR1 ENHRY, CDR2 SYGVKD. The CDR3 loop spans 14 amino acids. The V gene lost 6 bases and the J gene lost 5 bases, with 16 bases spanning the gap. CDR3 protein: CAISADVKGYGYTF. The CDR3 nucleotides read TGTGCCATCAGCGCGGACGTCAAAGGGTATGGCTACACCTTC.

This clonotype was seen many times. V gene TRBV7-2 combines with J gene TRBJ2-5; 11 nucleotides agree with TRBD1. Trimming took 7 bases from V and 5 from J; bases not matched to a gene: 9. This CDR3 region has 15 residues. Germline values: CDR1 SGHTA, CDR2 FQGNSA. The CDR3 sequence is CASNLGQGGSETQYF. DNA of the CDR3: TGTGCCAGCAACCTGGGACAGGGGGGGTCGGAGACCCAGTACTTC.

As to this clonotype: A much larger clonotype is one base distant, so this may be a read error. This likely comes from a read error, as the CDR3 has no conserved phenylalanine or tryptophan at its end. The rearrangement joins TRBV7-2 to TRBJ1-2, with D tentatively TRBD1 (6 bases). Germline values: CDR1 SGHTA, CDR2 FQGNSA. This CDR3 is 13 amino acids long. The V and J ends lost 5 bases and 4 bases respectively, with 11 bases between them. DNA for the CDR3: TGTGCCAGCAGCCCCACAGGGAGCTATGGCTACACCTAC. This sequence encodes CASSPTGSYGYTY.

This clonotype was counted at least ten times. V and J are TRBV4-3 and TRBJ2-2; D is ambiguous. The CDR3 consists of 14 residues. Germline V CDR1 and CDR2: LGHNA, YSLEER. V was shortened by 0 bases and J by 4 bases, with 6 bases between the two germline ends. The CDR3 DNA reads as TGCGCCAGCAGCCAAGAAGCACGCACCGGGGAGCTGTTTTTT. The encoded protein is CASSQEARTGELFF.

This clonotype has ten or more counts. The V and J genes are TRBV29-1 and TRBJ1-1; D is undetermined. Germline lookup yields CDR1 SQVTM and CDR2 ANQGSEA. The CDR3 consists of 15 residues. Trimming took off 3 bases at V and 3 bases at J, with 17 bases between the two ends. The CDR3 loop is CSVERRRARYTEAFF. In nucleotides, the CDR3 is TGCAGCGTTGAGCGCCGAAGGGCACGGTACACTGAAGCTTTCTTT.

This clonotype has ten or more counts. The chain recombines TRBV7-2 with TRBJ2-7; no clear D. Germline V gene lookup returns CDR1 SGHTA and CDR2 FQGNSA. The CDR3 loop spans 11 amino acids. V lost 1 base to trimming and J lost 6 bases, with 4 bases between them. The CDR3 DNA sequence: TGTGCCAGCAGCTTAGTAATCGAGCAGTACTTC. It specifies CASSLVIEQYF.

Only a few counts were recorded for this clonotype. The chain links TRBV7-6 to TRBJ1-2; D might be TRBD1 (6 bases). The CDR3 length is 14 residues. Per the germline V gene, CDR1 is SGHVS and CDR2 is FNYEAQ. The V end was cut by 8 bases, the J end by 0 bases, with 13 bases between. CDR3 nucleotide sequence: TGTGCCAGCGGCAGGGGCAGTACTAACTATGGCTACACCTTC. It encodes CASGRGSTNYGYTF.

In this sample, this clonotype turned up many times. V usage is TRBV9 and J usage is TRBJ2-5; D gene unclear. Germline lookup yields CDR1 SGDLS and CDR2 YYNGEE. The CDR3 is made up of 15 amino acids. V lost 2 bases, J lost 5 bases, and 16 bases lay in between. The CDR3 DNA sequence: TGTGCCAGCAGCGTCTTTTCGACGCTCGGCGAGACCCAGTACTTC. This encodes CASSVFSTLGETQYF. The whole variable domain, remainder taken from reference TRBV9 and TRBJ2-5, is DSGVTQTPKHLITATGQRVTLRCSPRSGDLSVYWYQQSLDQGLQFLIQYYNGEERAKGNILERFSAQQFPDLHSELNLSSLELGDSALYFCASSVFSTLGETQYFGPGTRLLVL.

This clonotype was observed a handful of times. The gene calls are TRBV4-3 and TRBJ2-7, with D possibly being TRBD1 (6 bases). V was shortened by 0 bases and J by 4 bases, with 13 bases between the two germline ends. Germline values: CDR1 LGHNA, CDR2 YSLEER. The CDR3 contains 15 residues. CDR3 protein: CASSQELWGQYEQYF. Written as DNA, the CDR3 is TGCGCCAGCAGCCAAGAGCTCTGGGGGCAATACGAGCAGTACTTC.

This clonotype was seen only a few times. The V and J genes are TRBV11-3 and TRBJ2-7, with TRBD1 matching over 7 bases. The V segment lost 0 bases and the J segment 3 bases; nucleotides outside the gene matches: 2. Germline-derived CDR1 and CDR2 are SGHNT and YENEEA. The CDR3 is 14 amino acids. CDR3 sequence reads: CASSLDGDSYEQYF. The CDR3, as DNA: TGTGCCAGCAGCTTAGACGGGGACAGCTACGAGCAGTACTTC.

J is TRBJ2-7 and V is TRBV5-5; D is possibly TRBD1 (5 bases). Germline lookup yields CDR1 SGHKS and CDR2 YYEKEE (reference sequence). Trimming took 0 bases from V and 6 from J, leaving 16 bases between them. CDR3 length equals 15 residues. CDR3 nucleotide sequence: TGTGCCAGCAGCTTGGCATTGGGGCTTTTGTCCGAGCAGTACTTC. This codes for CASSLALGLLSEQYF.

This clonotype was picked up many times. The chain joins TRBV7-2 to TRBJ2-3; possibly TRBD2 for D (6 bases). Per the germline V gene, CDR1 is SGHTA and CDR2 is FQGNSA. The CDR3 length is 14 residues. V gave up 6 bases and J gave up 4 bases, with 14 bases separating them. The CDR3 here is CASRTDWGADTQYF. The DNA for the CDR3 is TGTGCCAGCAGAACCGACTGGGGGGCAGATACGCAGTATTTT.

This clonotype was counted ten times or more. V usage is TRBV12-3 or TRBV12-4 and J usage is TRBJ1-2; no clear D gene. Trimming stripped 3 bases from V and 2 bases from J, with 7 bases between. The CDR3 is 13 amino acids. The DNA for the CDR3 is TGTGCCAGCAGTTTTTTAGGAAACTATGGCTACACCTTC. Translating it yields CASSFLGNYGYTF.

This chain joins TRBV6-2 or TRBV6-3 and TRBJ1-1, with D perhaps TRBD1 (6 bases). The germline gives CDR1 MNHEY, CDR2 SVGEGT. The V gene lost 2 bases and the J gene lost 5 bases, with 18 bases spanning the gap. This CDR3 is built from 16 residues. The CDR3 DNA sequence: TGTGCCAGCAGTTACCCGGGGGCAGGGAGAGGAACTGAAGCTTTCTTT. It yields the protein CASSYPGAGRGTEAFF.

V is TRBV5-4 and J is TRBJ1-2, with D hard to call. V was pared by 1 base and J by 0 bases, with 7 bases between. This CDR3 is built from 14 residues. Germline V CDR1 and CDR2: SGHNT, YYREEE (reference sequence). CDR3 nucleotides: TGTGCCAGCAGCTTGACGGCTGCTAACTATGGCTACACCTTC. Translating gives CASSLTAANYGYTF.

This clonotype was counted ten times or more. The gene calls are TRBV28 and TRBJ2-7; tentatively, D is TRBD2 (5 bases). Trimming took off 2 bases at V and 3 bases at J, with 5 bases between the two ends. The CDR3 spans 12 residues. Germline-derived CDR1 and CDR2 are MDHEN and SYDVKM. The CDR3 loop is CASSLEGYEQYF. Here the CDR3 DNA reads TGTGCCAGCAGTTTAGAGGGCTACGAGCAGTACTTC.

The CDR3 here is CASPGTGATDTQYF. The CDR3, as DNA: TGTGCCAGCCCCGGGACAGGGGCCACAGATACGCAGTATTTT. V usage is TRBV7-9 and J usage is TRBJ2-3; TRBD1 aligns across 10 bases. The CDR3 covers 14 residues. The germline V gene encodes CDR1 SEHNR and CDR2 FQNEAQ (reference sequence). J was trimmed by 2 bases and V by 8 bases; bases with no gene match: 4.

This clonotype was recorded at least ten times. The chain has TRBV7-2 and TRBJ2-1; TRBD2 matches at 14 bases. The J segment lost 12 bases and the V segment lost 8 bases, leaving 9 bases of the junction unmatched. The CDR3 contains 14 residues. The V gene's germline CDR1 is SGHTA and CDR2 FQGNSA. CDR3 region: CASSQTSGGAAQFF. The CDR3 DNA reads as TGTGCCAGCTCCCAGACTAGCGGGGGGGCCGCGCAGTTCTTC.

On this clonotype itself: Since a much larger clone is just one base distant, this may be a read error. The rearrangement uses TRBV6-1 and TRBJ1-2, with D perhaps matching TRBD1 (5 bases). The V gene lost 6 bases and the J gene lost 4 bases, with 12 bases spanning the gap. Germline loops: CDR1 MNHNS, CDR2 SASEGT. This CDR3 is 13 amino acids long. The CDR3 spells CASRGDGAYGYTF. The CDR3 DNA follows: TGTGCCAGCAGGGGGGACGGCGCCTATGGCTACACCTTC.

This clonotype was observed at least ten times. DNA of the CDR3: TGCAGTGCTACCTGGGCAACAGCCCGCTACGAGCAGTACTTC. Its translation: CSATWATARYEQYF. This rearrangement joins TRBV20-1 to TRBJ2-7; the D is unclear. Trimming removed 4 bases from V and 3 bases from J, with 16 bases in between. This CDR3 has 14 amino acids. Germline V gives CDR1 DFQATT, CDR2 SNEGSKA (reference sequence).

This clonotype was seen at least ten times. The J gene is TRBJ2-1, the V gene TRBV6-6, with TRBD1 identical over 7 bases. Looked up from germline, CDR1 is MNHNY and CDR2 is SVGAGI (reference sequence). The CDR3 runs to 15 residues. V lost 2 bases to trimming and J lost 6 bases; unmatched junction nucleotides: 7. This chain's CDR3 is CASSYQPGQTNEQFF. CDR3 nucleotide sequence: TGTGCCAGCAGTTACCAACCGGGACAGACCAATGAGCAGTTCTTC.

This clonotype was counted at least ten times. The chain recombines TRBV5-4 with TRBJ2-7; D possibly corresponds to TRBD1 (5 bases). This CDR3 has 13 amino acids. Germline CDR1 reads SGHNT; CDR2 reads YYREEE (reference sequence). V was pared by 0 bases and J by 2 bases, with 6 bases between. CDR3 residues: CASSLDRPYEQYF. The CDR3 DNA is TGTGCCAGCAGCTTGGACAGGCCCTACGAGCAGTACTTC.